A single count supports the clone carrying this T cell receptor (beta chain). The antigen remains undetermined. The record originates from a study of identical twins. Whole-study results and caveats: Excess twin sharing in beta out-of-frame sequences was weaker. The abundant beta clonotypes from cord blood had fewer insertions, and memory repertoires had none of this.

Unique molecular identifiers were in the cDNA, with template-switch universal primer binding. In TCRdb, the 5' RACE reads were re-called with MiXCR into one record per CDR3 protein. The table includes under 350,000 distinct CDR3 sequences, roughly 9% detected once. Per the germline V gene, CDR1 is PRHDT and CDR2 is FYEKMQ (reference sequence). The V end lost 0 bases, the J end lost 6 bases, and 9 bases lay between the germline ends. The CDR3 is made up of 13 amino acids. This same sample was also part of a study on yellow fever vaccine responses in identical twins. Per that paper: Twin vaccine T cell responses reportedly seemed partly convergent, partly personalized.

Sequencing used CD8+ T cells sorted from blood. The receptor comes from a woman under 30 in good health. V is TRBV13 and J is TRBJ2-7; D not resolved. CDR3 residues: CASSLGGTREQYF. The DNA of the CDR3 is TGTGCCAGCAGCTTAGGGGGTACACGCGAGCAGTACTTC. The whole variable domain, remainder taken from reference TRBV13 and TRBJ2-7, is AAGVIQSPRHLIKEKRETATLKCYPIPRHDTVYWYQQGPGQDPQFLISFYEKMQSDKGSIPDRFSAQQFSDYHSELNMSSLELGDSALYFCASSLGGTREQYFGPGTRLTVT.